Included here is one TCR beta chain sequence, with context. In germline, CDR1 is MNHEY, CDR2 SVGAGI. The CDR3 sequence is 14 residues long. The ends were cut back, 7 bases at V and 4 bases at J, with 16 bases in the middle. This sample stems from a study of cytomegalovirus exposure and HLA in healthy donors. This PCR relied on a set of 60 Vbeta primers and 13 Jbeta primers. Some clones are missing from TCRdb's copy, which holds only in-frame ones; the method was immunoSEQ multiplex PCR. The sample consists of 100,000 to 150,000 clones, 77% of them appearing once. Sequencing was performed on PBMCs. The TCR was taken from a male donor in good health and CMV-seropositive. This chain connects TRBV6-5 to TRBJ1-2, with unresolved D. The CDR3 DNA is TGTGCCAGCACTCCCGGGGAGACGATCTATGGCTACACCTTC. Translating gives CASTPGETIYGYTF.